What follows are 2 T cell receptor beta chains derived from one specimen sequenced in a study of early T cells in non-severe SARS-CoV-2 infection. TCRdb re-called the 5' RACE reads through MiXCR, storing one row per CDR3 protein. This sample yields 55,000 to 70,000 distinct CDR3 sequences, of which around 4.2% are seen a single time; approximately 3.6% belongs to the top ten. Sequenced material: whole blood, taken at baseline. Receptors were obtained from an adult who was a healthcare worker with PCR-confirmed SARS-CoV-2 infection or an uninfected control (not recorded which). The donor label of this sample is uncertain.

In this sample, this clonotype turned up a few times. CDR3 protein: CASSPPGPDGEAFF. The CDR3 coding sequence is TGTGCCAGCAGCCCCCCCGGTCCCGACGGTGAAGCTTTCTTT. The rearrangement links TRBV5-4 to TRBJ1-1, with unresolved D. In germline, CDR1 is SGHNT, CDR2 YYREEE (reference sequence). There are 14 residues in the CDR3. Between the trimmed V and J ends, which lost 4 bases and 7 bases, there was a span of 17 bases.

This clonotype was recorded many times. The genes are TRBV6-5 and TRBJ2-5; D remains unclear. The CDR3 runs to 13 residues. Per the germline V gene, CDR1 is MNHEY and CDR2 is SVGAGI. Trimming stripped 2 bases from V and 7 bases from J, with 11 bases between. The CDR3, as DNA: TGTGCCAGCAGTTACGGAAGCGACGGGACCCAGTACTTC. This gives the protein CASSYGSDGTQYF.